Listed below are T cell receptor beta chains from one sample, sequenced in a study of CD8+ T cells in alopecia areata. TCRdb keeps only in-frame clones here, not all; method: immunoSEQ multiplex PCR. The data contain hundreds of thousands of clones, 67% of them seen just once; the ten biggest clones take up about 1.3%. The sequencing here drew on CD4+ T cells sorted from blood, taken at week 0. The receptors here all came from a human donor with alopecia areata. Each CDR3 is given with its conserved first and last residue. D genes are given only for firm matches. Only part of the rows carry a size: once, few, many, or a class if the clone is expanded.

d_call | j_call | clone_size | v_call | cdr3_nt | cdr3_aa
. | TRBJ2-2 | . | TRBV30 | TGTGCCGGGGGGGGACAGACCACCGGGGAGCTGTTTTTT | CAGGGQTTGELFF
. | TRBJ2-7 | few | TRBV29-1 | TGCAGCGTTGGCGGCGGAAACTACGAGCAGTACTTC | CSVGGGNYEQYF
TRBD1 | TRBJ1-2 | . | TRBV7-2 | TGTGCCAGCAGCTTAGGATTCGGGACAGGGGACTATGGCTACACCTTC | CASSLGFGTGDYGYTF
. | TRBJ1-1 | few | TRBV9 | TGTGCCAGCAGCGTAGGTGCGGGGATGAACACTGAAGCTTTCTTT | CASSVGAGMNTEAFF
. | TRBJ1-5 | . | TRBV7-2 | TGTGCCAGCACCATCTCAGCTTTGAGCAATCAGCCCCAGCATTTT | CASTISALSNQPQHF
. | TRBJ2-1 | . | TRBV6-5 | TGTGCCAGCAGCCCCCCGCAACCGTACAATGAGCAGTTCTTC | CASSPPQPYNEQFF
TRBD1 | TRBJ1-2 | . | TRBV5-4 | TGCGCCAGCAGCCCGGGACAGGGGGCCTATGGCTACACCTTC | CASSPGQGAYGYTF
. | TRBJ2-7 | . | TRBV6-5 | TGTGCCAGCAGTCGGGACTCTAGAAGAGCCGACGAGCAGTACTTC | CASSRDSRRADEQYF
. | TRBJ2-3 | . | TRBV30 | TGTGCCTGGAGTTTAGGGGGAGATACGCAGTATTTT | CAWSLGGDTQYF
. | TRBJ1-3 | few | TRBV27 | TGTGCCAGCATGGTCGGCGGGGCCTCTGGAAACACCATATATTTT | CASMVGGASGNTIYF
. | TRBJ1-1 | . | TRBV30 | TGTGCCTGGAGTAAAACAGGGAACACTGAAGCTTTCTTT | CAWSKTGNTEAFF
. | TRBJ2-1 | . | TRBV14 | TGTGCCAGCAGCCTGTCGGTGAATGAGCAGTTCTTC | CASSLSVNEQFF
. | TRBJ2-5 | once | TRBV7-9 | TGTGCCAGCAGCCGGGGGTTCCAAGAGACCCAGTACTTC | CASSRGFQETQYF
. | TRBJ2-7 | once | TRBV5-1 | TGCGCCAGCAGCTTGGGAGGAGGTAGGGAGCAGTACTTC | CASSLGGGREQYF
. | TRBJ1-1 | . | TRBV18 | TGTGCCAGCTCACCAAGCAGGGGCGGCACTGAAGCTTTCTTT | CASSPSRGGTEAFF
TRBD1 | TRBJ1-6 | . | TRBV4-3 | TGCGCCAGCAGCCAAGGTCGACAGGGGGATTCACCCCTCCACTTT | CASSQGRQGDSPLHF
. | TRBJ1-6 | . | TRBV14 | TGTGCCAGCAGCCAAGATAGAATGGGGTTGTCACCCCTCCACTTT | CASSQDRMGLSPLHF
. | TRBJ1-2 | . | TRBV30 | TGTGCCTGGTATACAGGGAACTATGGCTACACCTTC | CAWYTGNYGYTF
TRBD2 | TRBJ2-2 | . | TRBV10-3 | TGTGCCATCGCTGGGACTAGCGGGGCCCGAAAGTACACCGGGGAGCTGTTTTTT | CAIAGTSGARKYTGELFF
. | TRBJ2-5 | few | TRBV7-9 | TGTGCCAGCAGGAAACAGATGACTCTTGAGGAGACCCAGTACTTC | CASRKQMTLEETQYF
. | TRBJ2-2 | . | TRBV30 | TGTGCCTGGAGTGTACGGGAGCTACTAACCGGGGAGCTGTTTTTT | CAWSVRELLTGELFF
. | TRBJ1-6 | . | TRBV30 | TGTGCCTGGAGTCACCCACCCAGAGGTTCACCCCTCCACTTT | CAWSHPPRGSPLHF
. | TRBJ1-6 | . | TRBV6-1 | TGTGCCAGCATTGAACAGGGCGTTTCACCCCTCCACTTT | CASIEQGVSPLHF
. | TRBJ2-3 | . | TRBV5-6 | TGTGCCAGCAGCCTACCCACAGATACGCAGTATTTT | CASSLPTDTQYF
. | TRBJ2-5 | . | TRBV29-1 | TGCAGCGTTGTTTCTAGCCCACGGGAGACCCAGTACTTC | CSVVSSPRETQYF